This record looks at one T cell receptor (beta chain) sequence and its context. The antigen is undetermined. The assay was immunoSEQ multiplex PCR, and TCRdb's table has in-frame clones only and misses some. The table lists roughly 57,000 clones, more than 65% of them singletons, with 5.5% in the top ten. This sample is part of a study of vaccination effects on CD4 cells after COVID-19. Study background: A couple of convalescent patients each provided a sample, at 16 days and at one week before vaccination.

Ahead of sequencing, the ViraFEST assay grew antigen-specific CD4+ T cells using viral peptide pools. Following 10 days of culture, CD4+ T cells were isolated. SARS-CoV-2 infected the person between March and December 2020, as confirmed by PCR. The V and J ends lost 1 base and 6 bases respectively, with 12 bases between them. Germline loops: CDR1 LNHDA, CDR2 SQIVND (reference sequence). The CDR3 loop spans 14 amino acids. Sequencing used CD4+ T cells from PBMCs cultured with HIV peptides, obtained before COVID-19 vaccination. The subset is: HIV-1 Nef peptide pool negative control/reference culture. V and J are TRBV19 and TRBJ2-5; D unresolved. The source is a human donor who had a prior SARS-CoV-2 infection. CDR3 region: CASSIVGQRKTQYF. CDR3 coding DNA: TGTGCCAGTAGTATAGTAGGGCAGAGGAAGACCCAGTACTTC.